This paragraph covers one T cell receptor (beta chain) sequence. Study processing details: Amplification of reference gene primers provided the estimated nucleated cell counts. The data were produced by immunoSEQ multiplex PCR, yet TCRdb's version contains in-frame clones alone and is incomplete. V and J calls and clone size are as listed in that table; D and trimming were resolved from the DNA. The data hold hundreds of thousands of clones, with approximately 79% observed a single time. This entry belongs to a study of blood T cell repertoires in COVID-19. About the research overall: Italy, Spain and the United States were the sources of the convalescent and acute COVID-19 samples. Nucleic acid was either cDNA or gDNA, and it came from T cells, B-cell-depleted T cells, or PBMCs.

Sequenced input: peripheral blood. The source of this sequence is a woman aged 80 or older with active or convalescent COVID-19.

CDR3 nucleotide sequence: TGCGCCAGCAGCCCGGGGGGGGCCTGGAATGAGCAGTTCTTC. Protein sequence: CASSPGGAWNEQFF. The V call is TRBV5-1, the J call TRBJ2-1; 8 bases match TRBD2. Trimming removed 4 bases from V and 7 bases from J; junction bases left unmatched: 7. This CDR3 is 14 amino acids long. Germline V gene data show CDR1 as SGHRS and CDR2 as YFSETQ. Using reference TRBV5-1 and TRBJ2-1 for the parts outside the CDR3, the full variable domain is KAGVTQTPRYLIKTRGQQVTLSCSPISGHRSVSWYQQTPGQGLQFLFEYFSETQRNKGNFPGRFSGRQFSNSRSEMNVSTLELGDSALYLCASSPGGAWNEQFFGPGTRLTVL.